The rows below give T cell receptor beta chains drawn from one sample of a study of PD-1 blockade in classical Hodgkin lymphoma. The repertoire was sequenced with immunoSEQ multiplex PCR; TCRdb's copy has only in-frame clones and lacks some. Here the sample spans 40,000 to 45,000 clones, 60% to 75% being singletons. The sample here was peripheral blood mononuclear cells (PBMCs), taken at baseline. The source is a human donor with classical Hodgkin lymphoma. The CDR3 runs from the conserved cysteine through the conserved F or W. A D gene is named only where the DNA matches it firmly. Clone size, where shown, is once, few, many, or a class for clones that have expanded.

>NA|TRBJ2-7|NA|TRBV7-9
CASSFPSGEQYF
TGTGCCAGCAGCTTCCCCTCGGGGGAGCAGTACTTC
>NA|TRBJ1-1|NA|TRBV7-3
CASSLTSYTEAFF
TGTGCCAGCAGCTTAACGTCCTACACTGAAGCTTTTTTT
>NA|TRBJ1-2|once|TRBV9
CASSSGGQGRNYGYTF
TGTGCCAGCAGCTCCGGCGGGCAGGGCCGTAACTATGGCTACACCTTC
>TRBD2|TRBJ2-3|once|TRBV29-1
CSADPRDYRTDTQYF
TGCAGCGCCGATCCCCGGGACTACCGCACAGATACGCAGTATTTT
>NA|TRBJ1-1|NA|TRBV2
CASRGPGTEAFF
TGTGCCAGCAGGGGCCCGGGAACTGAAGCTTTCTTT
>NA|TRBJ2-7|many|TRBV27
CASSFHGSYEQYF
TGTGCCAGCAGTTTCCACGGCTCCTACGAGCAGTACTTC
>TRBD1|TRBJ2-7|NA|TRBV18
CASSLSGTGGDEQYF
TGTGCCAGCTCACTCTCCGGGACAGGGGGCGACGAGCAGTACTTC
>NA|TRBJ1-1|once|TRBV9
CASSVGSLGNTEAFF
TGTGCCAGCAGCGTAGGAAGCCTGGGAAACACTGAAGCTTTCTTT
>NA|TRBJ2-1|NA|TRBV7-7
CASSLSSASEQFF
TGTGCTAGCAGCTTATCAAGCGCCAGTGAGCAGTTCTTC
>NA|TRBJ2-7|NA|TRBV7-2
CASSLVAGKDEQYF
TGTGCCAGCAGCTTAGTTGCGGGAAAAGACGAGCAGTACTTC
>TRBD1|TRBJ1-2|NA|TRBV6-6
CASSYPAGGANYGYTF
TGTGCCAGCAGTTATCCGGCAGGGGGCGCGAACTATGGCTACACCTTC
>NA|TRBJ1-1|NA|TRBV7-9
CASSRRVTEAFF
TGTGCCAGCAGCCGACGGGTCACTGAAGCTTTCTTT
>TRBD1|TRBJ2-7|NA|TRBV7-8
CASSAPGQRYEQYF
TGTGCCAGCAGCGCGCCGGGACAGCGTTACGAGCAGTACTTC